A single sample is the source of the 10 T cell receptor beta chains below, sequenced in a study of patients and donors after allogeneic stem cell transplantation. TCRdb independently ran MiXCR on the RT-PCR reads; one entry per CDR3 protein. The sample records hundreds of thousands of distinct CDR3 sequences, 16% being singletons. The sequenced sample was blood, either unsorted or a sorted T cell fraction (not recorded which). The receptor source for this set is a human donor who was either an allogeneic HSCT recipient or a stem cell or donor lymphocyte infusion donor (not recorded which). It is not recorded whose cells these are; they may come from a transplant donor.

This clonotype has more than one count but fewer than ten. The V call is TRBV25-1, the J call TRBJ2-2, with TRBD2 matching over 7 bases. There are 15 residues in the CDR3. The germline gives CDR1 MGHDK, CDR2 SYGVNS. With V trimmed by 7 bases and J by 5 bases, 10 bases remained unmatched. CDR3 amino acids: CASTGGGFRTGELFF. The CDR3 DNA is TGTGCCAGCACTGGGGGGGGATTTAGGACCGGGGAGCTGTTTTTT.

Here the CDR3 reads CASSSSGGLQETQYF. As DNA, the CDR3 is TGTGCCAGCAGTTCTAGCGGGGGGCTACAAGAGACCCAGTACTTC. The J gene is TRBJ2-5, the V gene TRBV5-6; 11 nucleotides match TRBD2. Looked up from germline, CDR1 is SGHDT and CDR2 is YYEEEE. J lost 2 bases, V lost 5 bases, and 5 bases had no gene match. The CDR3 has 15 amino acids.

This clonotype was seen a few times. V is TRBV5-8 and J is TRBJ2-3; a possible D gene is TRBD2 (5 bases). The CDR3 spans 10 residues. Trimming removed 10 bases from V and 10 bases from J, with 13 bases in between. Germline V gene sequence: CDR1 SGHTS, CDR2 YDEGEE. The CDR3 loop is CAAGELAQYF. The CDR3 nucleotides read TGTGCCGCTGGGGAGCTTGCGCAGTATTTT.

The CDR3 nucleotides are TGTGCCAGCAGCTTGGCACTCCGGCCAGATACGCAGTATTTT. As protein: CASSLALRPDTQYF. J is TRBJ2-3 and V is TRBV5-4, with D uncertain. Trimming left V 0 bases short and J 4 bases short, with 9 bases between. Per the germline V gene, CDR1 is SGHNT and CDR2 is YYREEE (reference sequence). This CDR3 spans 14 amino acids.

The chain couples TRBV18 to TRBJ2-2; D tentatively reads TRBD1 or TRBD2 (5 bases each). Germline CDR1 and CDR2: KGHSH and LQKENI. The CDR3 contains 15 residues. Trimming took off 5 bases at V and 7 bases at J, with 17 bases between the two ends. CDR3 coding DNA: TGTGCCAGCTCAAGCTCGGGACCATATATCGGGGAGCTGTTTTTT. It codes for CASSSSGPYIGELFF.

This clonotype came up a few times. The V call is TRBV4-1, the J call TRBJ2-1; the match to TRBD1 covers 9 bases. Germline loops: CDR1 MGHRA, CDR2 YSYEKL. There are 15 residues in the CDR3. The V segment lost 3 bases and the J segment 6 bases; nucleotides outside the gene matches: 6. The CDR3 DNA is TGCGCCAGCAGCCAGGCGACAGGGGGTCTCAATGAGCAGTTCTTC. Translating it yields CASSQATGGLNEQFF.

This clonotype has more than one count but fewer than ten. The V call is TRBV5-1, the J call TRBJ2-5, with TRBD1 matching over 9 bases. The CDR3 is 14 residues long. From germline, CDR1 is SGHRS and CDR2 YFSETQ. Germline trimming cut 2 bases from V and 5 bases from J; bases unmatched to any gene: 4. CDR3 DNA: TGCGCCAGCAGCTTAGCGGGGACAGGGGAGACCCAGTACTTC. This sequence encodes CASSLAGTGETQYF.

J is TRBJ2-7 and V is TRBV7-2, with D possibly called TRBD1 or TRBD2 (5 bases each). The length of the CDR3 is 15 residues. The V gene's germline CDR1 is SGHTA and CDR2 FQGNSA. The ends were cut back, 2 bases at V and 3 bases at J, with 14 bases in the middle. CDR3 sequence (DNA): TGTGCCAGCAGCTTACCCCCCGGGACCCTCTACGAGCAGTACTTC. Its translation is CASSLPPGTLYEQYF.

In this sample, this clonotype turned up a few times. The chain employs TRBV25-1 and TRBJ2-7; D remains unclear. The length of the CDR3 is 14 residues. The V gene lost 5 bases and the J gene lost 1 base, with 12 bases spanning the gap. CDR1 MGHDK and CDR2 SYGVNS come from the germline V gene. Here the CDR3 reads CASSPRGVSYEQYF. CDR3 in DNA: TGTGCCAGCAGTCCCCGTGGGGTATCCTACGAGCAGTACTTC.

The chain is built from TRBV7-9 and TRBJ2-2; D not resolved. The CDR3 covers 15 residues. The germline V gene has CDR1 SEHNR and CDR2 FQNEAQ (reference sequence). Trimming removed 5 bases from V and 2 bases from J, with 12 bases in between. The CDR3 nucleotides are TGTGCCAGCAGCCCCTTTACGGAAAACACCGGGGAGCTGTTTTTT. As protein: CASSPFTENTGELFF.